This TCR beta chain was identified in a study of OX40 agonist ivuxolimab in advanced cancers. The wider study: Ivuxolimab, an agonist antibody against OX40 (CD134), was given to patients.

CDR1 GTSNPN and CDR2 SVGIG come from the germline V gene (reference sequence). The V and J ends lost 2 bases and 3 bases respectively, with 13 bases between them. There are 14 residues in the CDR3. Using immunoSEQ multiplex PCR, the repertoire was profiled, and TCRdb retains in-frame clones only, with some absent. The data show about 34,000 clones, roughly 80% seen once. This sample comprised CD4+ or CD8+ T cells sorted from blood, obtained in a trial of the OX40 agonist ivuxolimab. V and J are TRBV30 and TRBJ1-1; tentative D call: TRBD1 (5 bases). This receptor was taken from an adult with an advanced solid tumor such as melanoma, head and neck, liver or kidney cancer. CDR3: CAWSSRQGYTEAFF. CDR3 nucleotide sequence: TGTGCCTGGAGTTCGCGGCAGGGATACACTGAAGCTTTCTTT. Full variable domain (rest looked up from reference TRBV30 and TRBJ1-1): SQTIHQWPATLVQPVGSPLSLECTVEGTSNPNLYWYRQAAGRGLQLLFYSVGIGQISSEVPQNLSASRPQDRQFILSSKKLLLSDSGFYLCAWSSRQGYTEAFFGQGTRLTVV.